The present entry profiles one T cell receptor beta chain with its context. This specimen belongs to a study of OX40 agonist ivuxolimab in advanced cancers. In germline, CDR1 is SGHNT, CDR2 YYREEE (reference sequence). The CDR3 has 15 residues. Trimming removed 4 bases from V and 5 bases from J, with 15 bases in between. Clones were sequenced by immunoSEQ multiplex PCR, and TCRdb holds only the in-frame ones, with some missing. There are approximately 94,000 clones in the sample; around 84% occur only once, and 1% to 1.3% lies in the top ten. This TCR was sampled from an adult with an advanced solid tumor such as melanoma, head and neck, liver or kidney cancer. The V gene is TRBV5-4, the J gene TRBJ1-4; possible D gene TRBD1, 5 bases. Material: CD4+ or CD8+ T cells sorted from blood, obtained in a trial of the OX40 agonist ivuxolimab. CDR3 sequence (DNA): TGTGCCAGCAGCCCGTCCGGGGGGAACAATGAAAAACTGTTTTTT. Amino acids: CASSPSGGNNEKLFF.